A single sample is the source of the 2 T cell receptor beta chains below, sequenced in a study of T cell responses to AZD1222 COVID-19 vaccine. This table comes from immunoSEQ multiplex PCR, and its TCRdb copy is limited to in-frame clones, with some not included. This table has approximately 110,000 clones, around nine tenths appearing once. The sample here was peripheral blood, taken on day 0 of AZD1222 vaccination. These receptors all stem from an adult in good health.

With respect to this clone: Compared with germline, one end of the junction differs, possibly owing to a read error. This chain joins TRBV30 and TRBJ1-3; D unresolved. There are 11 residues in the CDR3. The V gene's germline CDR1 is GTSNPN and CDR2 SVGIG (reference sequence). The CDR3 protein is CAWSAGGRSLF. The CDR3 coding sequence is TGTGCCTGGAGCGCAGGCGGGAGATCTCTTTTT.

This chain's CDR3 is CASSGVRGGQPQHF. The DNA for the CDR3 is TGTGCCAGCAGTGGCGTGCGGGGCGGGCAGCCCCAGCATTTT. This sequence joins TRBV2 and TRBJ1-5; possible D gene TRBD1, 5 bases. The CDR3 is made up of 14 amino acids. Germline V gives CDR1 SNHLY, CDR2 FYNNEI. Between the trimmed V and J ends, which lost 4 bases and 7 bases, there was a span of 14 bases.